These T cell receptor beta chains were read from a single sample in a study of cytomegalovirus exposure and HLA in healthy donors. TCRdb keeps only in-frame clones here, not all; method: immunoSEQ multiplex PCR. This table holds roughly 190,000 clones, around 78% found once. Sequenced: PBMCs. The receptor source for this set is a woman aged 25 to 39 in good health and CMV-seropositive. Both conserved end residues are part of each CDR3. The D gene is left open where the match is weak.

j_call v_call d_call cdr3_aa
TRBJ2-3 TRBV7-3 TRBD2 CASSMGLAGPLYTQYF
TRBJ2-7 TRBV5-1 TRBD1 CASSSGTGSRSAPYEQYF
TRBJ2-2 TRBV5-5 TRBD1 CASSFEIMTAGGPGELFF
TRBJ2-6 TRBV10-3 . CAISESGRGRPQGVSGANVLTF
TRBJ2-7 TRBV6-1 . CASRETGSYEQYF
TRBJ2-7 TRBV11-2 TRBD1 CASSLSGTGNHEQYF
TRBJ1-4 TRBV9 . CASSVGSGVNEKLFF
TRBJ2-7 TRBV6-5 . CACRQSGSREQYF
TRBJ2-7 TRBV28 . CASSFGRDEQYF
TRBJ2-1 TRBV2 . CASSGLRDIDNEQFF
TRBJ2-3 TRBV5-1 . CASSLEGTFRDTQYF
TRBJ2-2 TRBV30 . CARTNTGELFF
TRBJ2-7 TRBV7-8 . CASSLGLVSYEQYF
TRBJ2-1 TRBV19 TRBD1 CASSIGQGADYNEQFF
TRBJ1-6 TRBV6-6 TRBD1 CASSSTGQGTSPLHF
TRBJ1-1 TRBV5-4 TRBD1 CASSIEGHRGRGTEAFF
. TRBV30 TRBD1 CAWDPGTGGPHEQYF
TRBJ2-7 TRBV7-2 TRBD2 CASSLDGGGYEQYF
TRBJ2-1 TRBV5-1 TRBD2 CASSPGLARGNEQFF
TRBJ1-2 TRBV7-8 TRBD1 CASSLAAQGARGYTF
TRBJ2-1 TRBV28 TRBD2 CASSFLGTSLTYEQFF
TRBJ2-3 TRBV11-3 . CASSLDWQNTQYF
TRBJ2-1 TRBV4-1 TRBD1 CASSKGVDRGNNEQFF
TRBJ1-3 TRBV6-6 TRBD1 CASTKGTGANGNTIYF
TRBJ1-2 TRBV5-6 . CASSLPGGIYGYTF
TRBJ1-1 TRBV12-5 . CASGTVMNTEAFF
TRBJ2-2 TRBV19 . CASSMYENTGELFF
TRBJ1-1 TRBV5-1 . CASTHQGTTEAFF
TRBJ2-7 TRBV5-4 . CASSLKTANYEQYF
TRBJ2-1 TRBV20-1 . CSASRSEQFF
TRBJ2-1 TRBV27 TRBD2 CASSWGGTYNEQFF
TRBJ2-2 TRBV5-1 TRBD1 CASSSDRGPGELFF
TRBJ1-4 TRBV7-4 . CASRPGKGSEKLFF
TRBJ2-7 TRBV10-3 . CAISEVGLQTYEQYF
TRBJ2-2 TRBV30 . CAWSVLSPGELLF
TRBJ1-2 TRBV6-4 TRBD1 CASSDTETGTYTF
TRBJ2-3 TRBV6-5 TRBD2 CASSYSGLAGVDTQYF
TRBJ2-7 TRBV5-1 TRBD1 CASSLEGTAYEQYF
TRBJ2-7 TRBV7-7 . CASSPGTSVREQYF
TRBJ1-2 TRBV28 . CASGPILPGAGYTF
TRBJ1-2 TRBV6-6 . CASFRDTIYGYTF
TRBJ1-3 TRBV5-6 TRBD1 CASTEARGPGNTIYF
. TRBV7-2 TRBD1 CASSLTGGGGYEQYF